This T cell receptor beta chain was sequenced for a study of blood T cell repertoires in COVID-19. In the original processing: Amplified reference gene primers provided the basis for estimating nucleated cell counts. Method: immunoSEQ multiplex PCR; TCRdb's copy keeps in-frame clones and lacks some. V, J and clone size derive from that table, while D and trimming were established from the DNA sequence. Seen here are 200,000 to 250,000 clones, 75% to 85% observed once, and the top ten hold about 13%. This CDR3 comprises 20 residues. This clonotype originated in a human donor in a cohort sampled during active COVID-19. The V gene is TRBV21-1, the J gene TRBJ2-7; the table's D call, TRBD2, was not checked against the DNA. The J call may be in error: the DNA end matches TRBJ2-1 better. TRBV21-1 is labeled a pseudogene. Material: peripheral blood. The CDR3: CASSFTFSGLLSDPYNEQFF. CDR3 DNA: TGTGCCAGCAGCTTTACGTTCTCGGGACTCCTAAGTGATCCCTACAATGAGCAGTTCTTC.